At least ten counts were recorded for the clone carrying this TCR beta chain. The antigen is unknown. V lost 5 bases to trimming and J lost 8 bases, with 15 bases between them. Germline-derived CDR1 and CDR2 are SGHAT and FQDESV (reference sequence). There are 13 residues in the CDR3. The record originates from a study of beta chain features in type 1 diabetes. Overall study results and limits: TCRB repertoires of naive, central memory and Treg cells appeared more similar among patients than among healthy donors. Within each of all four CD4+ subsets, Type 1 diabetes patients had TCRB CDR3s that were moderately but significantly shorter. Cells carrying high TCR expression could end up over-represented when cDNA is sequenced.

Expressed TCRB transcripts were sequenced after all isolated RNA was converted to cDNA. An average near 3.57 million reads came from naive, central memory and regulatory T cell samples. Sequencing used immunoSEQ multiplex PCR; TCRdb keeps in-frame clones, though not all of them. The sample has 400,000 or so clones, 8.5% to 10% seen once. A sort by CD45RO/CCR7/CD25/CD127/CD95/CD27 yielded CD4+ naive, central memory, regulatory and stem cell-like memory cells. The source material was central memory CD4+ T cells from blood. The TCR originated in a man aged 30 to 39 with type 1 diabetes. This chain links TRBV11-1 with TRBJ2-5; TRBD2 is a possible D gene (6 bases). The CDR3 DNA reads TGTGCCAGCAGCCGGGGGTCCGGGACTACCCAGTACTTC. Amino acids: CASSRGSGTTQYF.